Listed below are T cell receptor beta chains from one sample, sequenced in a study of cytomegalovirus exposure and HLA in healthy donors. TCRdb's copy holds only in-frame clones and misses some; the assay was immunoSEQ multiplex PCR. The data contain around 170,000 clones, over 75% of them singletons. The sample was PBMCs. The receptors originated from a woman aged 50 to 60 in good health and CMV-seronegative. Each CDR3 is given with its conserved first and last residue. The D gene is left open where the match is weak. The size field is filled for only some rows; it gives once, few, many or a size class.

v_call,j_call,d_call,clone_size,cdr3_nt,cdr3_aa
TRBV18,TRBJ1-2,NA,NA,TGTGCCAGCTCACCGGGGAGTTATGGCTACACCTTC,CASSPGSYGYTF
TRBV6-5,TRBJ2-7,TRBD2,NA,TGTGCCAGCAGTTACGATCTAGCGGGAGGTGTCGAGCAGTACTTC,CASSYDLAGGVEQYF
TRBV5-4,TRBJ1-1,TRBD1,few,TGTGCCAGCAGGGACAGGGCGGGCACTGAAGCTTTCTTT,CASRDRAGTEAFF
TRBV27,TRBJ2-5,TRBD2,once,TGTGCCAGCAGCGGACTAGCGGGAGTGCCAGAGACCCAGTACTTC,CASSGLAGVPETQYF
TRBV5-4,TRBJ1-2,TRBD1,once,TGTGCCAGCAGCCTGGGACAGGGGTCGAACTATGGCTACACCTTC,CASSLGQGSNYGYTF
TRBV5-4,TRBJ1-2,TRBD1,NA,TGTGCCAGCAGCGCGGGACAGGGGGCAGTCGGCTACACCTTC,CASSAGQGAVGYTF
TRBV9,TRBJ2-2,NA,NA,TGTGCCAGCAGCTCTCGTTCGAACACCGGGGAGCTGTTTTTT,CASSSRSNTGELFF
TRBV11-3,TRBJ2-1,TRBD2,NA,TGTGCCAGCAGCCCAGGGGGTAGCGGGAGAGGTAATGAGCAGTTCTTC,CASSPGGSGRGNEQFF
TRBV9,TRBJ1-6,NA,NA,TGTGCCAGCAGCGTAGACCAGGTTCGGTCACCCCTCCACTTT,CASSVDQVRSPLHF
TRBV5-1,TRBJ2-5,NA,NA,TGCGCCAGCAGCCCGGACTTGGGGGGTTCCCAGTACTTC,CASSPDLGGSQYF
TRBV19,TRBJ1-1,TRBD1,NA,TGTGCCAGTAGTGAAGCCGGACAGGGGTTATCTGCTTTCTTT,CASSEAGQGLSAFF
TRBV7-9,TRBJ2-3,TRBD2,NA,TGTGCCAGCAGACTAGCGGGGGGGACAGATACGCAGTATTTT,CASRLAGGTDTQYF
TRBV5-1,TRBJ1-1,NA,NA,TGCGCCAGCAGCTTGGCTGCGGGGTTGAACACTGAAGCTTTCTTT,CASSLAAGLNTEAFF
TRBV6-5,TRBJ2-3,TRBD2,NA,TGTGCCAGCAGTCTAGCGGGGGGAACAGATACGCAGTATTTT,CASSLAGGTDTQYF
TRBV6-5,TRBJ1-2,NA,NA,TGTGCCAGCAGTTACTCGGGGCGCTATGGCTACACCTTC,CASSYSGRYGYTF
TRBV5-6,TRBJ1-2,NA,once,TGTGCCAGCAGCTTGATGGGGGCAGGTAGCGGCTACACCTTC,CASSLMGAGSGYTF
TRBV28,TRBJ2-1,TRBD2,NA,TGTGCCAGCAGTTTTGCGGGAGGATCGCACAATGAGCAGTTCTTC,CASSFAGGSHNEQFF
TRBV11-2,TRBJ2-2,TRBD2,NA,TGTGCCAGCAGGAGACTAGCGGGGAGTACCGGGGAGCTGTTTTTT,CASRRLAGSTGELFF
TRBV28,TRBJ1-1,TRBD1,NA,TGTGCCAGCAGTACAGGGGGATCCCTTCGGAGCACTGAAGCTTTCTTT,CASSTGGSLRSTEAFF
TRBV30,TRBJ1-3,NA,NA,TGTGCCTGGAGTTTCGCAAGGAGCTCTGGAAACACCATATATTTT,CAWSFARSSGNTIYF
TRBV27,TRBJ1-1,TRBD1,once,TGTGCCAGCAGTAGGACAGGGGTGAACACTGAAGCTTTCTTT,CASSRTGVNTEAFF
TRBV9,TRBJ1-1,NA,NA,TGTGCCAGCAGCCCGGGACTCAACACTGAAGCTTTCTTT,CASSPGLNTEAFF
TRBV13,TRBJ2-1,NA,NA,TGTGCCAGCAGCTTAGGCCTCAGGGACATCTACAATGAGCAGTTCTTC,CASSLGLRDIYNEQFF
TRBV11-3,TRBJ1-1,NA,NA,TGTGCCAGCAGCTTAGATGGCCAGACTGAAGCTTTCTTT,CASSLDGQTEAFF
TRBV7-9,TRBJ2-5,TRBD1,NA,TGTGCCAGCAGCTTCAAAGGGGGCACAGAGGAGACCCAGTACTTC,CASSFKGGTEETQYF
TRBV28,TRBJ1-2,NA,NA,TGTGCCAGCAGTTTGGGGCAGGGCTATGGCTACACCTTC,CASSLGQGYGYTF
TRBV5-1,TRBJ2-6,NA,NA,TGCGCCAGCAGCGACAGTTCTGGGGCCAACGGCCTGACTTTC,CASSDSSGANGLTF
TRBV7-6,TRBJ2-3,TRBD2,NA,TGTGCCAGCAGCTTAGGGTCCGGGGCTAGCGGGGCTAGCACAGATACGCAGTATTTT,CASSLGSGASGASTDTQYF
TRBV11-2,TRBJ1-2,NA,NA,TGTGCCAGCGCCTCAGACAGAGCCTCTAACTATGGCTACACCTTC,CASASDRASNYGYTF
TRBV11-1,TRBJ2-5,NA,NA,TGTGCCAGCAGCGCGGGGAACTATGAGACCCAGTACTTC,CASSAGNYETQYF
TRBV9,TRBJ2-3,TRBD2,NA,TGTGCCAGCACCGGGACTAGCGGCACAGATACGCAGTATTTT,CASTGTSGTDTQYF
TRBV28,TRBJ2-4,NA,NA,TGTGCCAGCAGTTCAGGGGATTTAGCCAAAAACATTCAGTACTTC,CASSSGDLAKNIQYF
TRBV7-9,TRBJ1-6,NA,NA,TGTGCCAGCAGCTTATTCGCGGAGGGTACGGATTCACCCCTCCACTTT,CASSLFAEGTDSPLHF
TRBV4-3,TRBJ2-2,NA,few,TGCGCCAGCAGCTTAAATCCTGGGACACCGAACACCGGGGAGCTGTTTTTT,CASSLNPGTPNTGELFF
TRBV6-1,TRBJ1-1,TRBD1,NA,TGTGCCAGCGAAGTGGGACAGGGTCGTACTGAAGCTTTCTTT,CASEVGQGRTEAFF
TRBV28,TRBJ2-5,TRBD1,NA,TGTGCCAGCAGCTTGGGACAGAGACAAGAGACCCAGTACTTC,CASSLGQRQETQYF
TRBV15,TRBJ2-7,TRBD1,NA,TGTGCCACCAGCAGGACTGGGACAGACTACGAGCAGTACTTC,CATSRTGTDYEQYF
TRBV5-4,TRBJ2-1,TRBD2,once,TGTGCCAGCAGCAGCGGGGGGCGGGAGTTGGGTAATGAGCAGTTCTTC,CASSSGGRELGNEQFF
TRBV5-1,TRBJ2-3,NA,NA,TGCGCCAGCAGCTTCCGATTAGGAGGAGGGAGAGATACGCAGTATTTT,CASSFRLGGGRDTQYF
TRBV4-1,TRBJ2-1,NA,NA,TGCGCCAGCAGCCAACTCCGGGGAGAGCAGTTCTTC,CASSQLRGEQFF
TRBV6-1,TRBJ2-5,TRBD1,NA,TGTGCCAGCACCGGGGACAGGGGGCGTGGGGAGACCCAGTACTTC,CASTGDRGRGETQYF
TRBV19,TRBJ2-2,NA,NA,TGTGCCAGTAAGATCAGGGAAACGGCGAACACCGGGGAGCTGTTTTTT,CASKIRETANTGELFF
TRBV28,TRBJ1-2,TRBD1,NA,TGTGCCAGCAGTCAAGCCTCCTGGACAGGGGGAGTCTATGGCTACACCTTC,CASSQASWTGGVYGYTF
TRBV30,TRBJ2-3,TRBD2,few,TGTGCCTGGAGTTCAGCGGGAGCCGTATTAATAGATACGCAGTATTTT,CAWSSAGAVLIDTQYF
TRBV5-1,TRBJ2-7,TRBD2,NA,TGCGCCAGCAGCTGGGGACTAGCGGGCTACGAGCAGTACTTC,CASSWGLAGYEQYF
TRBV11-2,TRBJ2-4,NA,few,TGTGCCAGCAGCTTAGGACAGTTAGCCAAAAACATTCAGTACTTC,CASSLGQLAKNIQYF
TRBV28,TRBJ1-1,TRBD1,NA,TGTGCCAGCAGTACTCCAGGGGGTATGAACACTGAAGCTTTCTTT,CASSTPGGMNTEAFF
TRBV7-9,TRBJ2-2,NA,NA,TGTGCCAGCGGGAGCCAAGCGGATTCCGGGGAGCTGTTTTTT,CASGSQADSGELFF
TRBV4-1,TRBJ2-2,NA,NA,TGCGCCAGCAGCCAAGAGACGGACACGAACACCGGGGAGCTGTTTTTT,CASSQETDTNTGELFF
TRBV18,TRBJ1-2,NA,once,TGTGCCAGCTCACCCAATCCCGGCAGACACCCGGGGGGCTACACCTTC,CASSPNPGRHPGGYTF
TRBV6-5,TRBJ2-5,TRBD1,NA,TGTGCCAGCAGTTCGACAGGGGGAGCAGAGACCCAGTACTTC,CASSSTGGAETQYF
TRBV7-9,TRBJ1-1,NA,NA,TGTGCCAGCAGCTTAGGCGTAGGGGATCGGTACACTGAAGCTTTCTTT,CASSLGVGDRYTEAFF
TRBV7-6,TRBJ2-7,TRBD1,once,TGTGCCAGCAGCCCAGAACCCGGGACAGGGGACGAGCAGTACTTC,CASSPEPGTGDEQYF
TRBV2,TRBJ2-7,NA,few,TGTGCCAGCAGCCAGACAGACGAGCAGTACTTC,CASSQTDEQYF